This entry describes one TCR beta chain. This specimen belongs to a study of blood T cell repertoires in COVID-19. The V gene's germline CDR1 is LNHDA and CDR2 SQIVND (reference sequence). This CDR3 is built from 15 residues. V was cut by 1 base and J by 8 bases, with 17 bases left in between. As processed by the authors: Estimation of nucleated cell counts relied on the amplification of reference gene primers. Assay: immunoSEQ multiplex PCR; the TCRdb copy retains only in-frame clones and omits some. V and J calls and clone size are copied from that table; D and trimming were computed from the DNA. The repertoire consists of tens of thousands of clones, with about 89% occurring once and the leading ten covering around 13%.

This clonotype was obtained from a man in his sixties or seventies with active or convalescent COVID-19. The V call is TRBV19, the J call TRBJ1-1, with D possibly TRBD1 on 5 matching bases. Input material: peripheral blood. The CDR3 here is CASSIGGGSIREAFF. The CDR3 coding sequence is TGTGCCAGTAGTATAGGGGGGGGGAGCATAAGAGAAGCTTTCTTT.